This T cell receptor (beta chain) originates from a study of response to subunit inactivated influenza vaccine. Study observations and caveats: Authors suggested that a seasonal influenza vaccination recruits few new T cells each time.

This clonotype was found a few times. As yet, its antigen is unknown. TCRdb analysed the RT-PCR reads with MiXCR anew, one entry per CDR3 protein. Of about 570,000 distinct CDR3 sequences listed, roughly 12% are singletons. The germline V gene encodes CDR1 MDHEN and CDR2 SYDVKM. The CDR3 covers 16 residues. Trimming took 6 bases from V and 0 from J; bases not matched to a gene: 9. The receptor was derived from a man in his forties or fifties who received an inactivated influenza vaccine. The material was PBMCs from blood, obtained on the day of vaccination. The chain has TRBV28 and TRBJ2-3, with 7 bases matching TRBD1. The CDR3 nucleotides are TGTGCCAGCAGGTCGACAGGGTTAAGTAGCACAGATACGCAGTATTTT. Translating it yields CASRSTGLSSTDTQYF.